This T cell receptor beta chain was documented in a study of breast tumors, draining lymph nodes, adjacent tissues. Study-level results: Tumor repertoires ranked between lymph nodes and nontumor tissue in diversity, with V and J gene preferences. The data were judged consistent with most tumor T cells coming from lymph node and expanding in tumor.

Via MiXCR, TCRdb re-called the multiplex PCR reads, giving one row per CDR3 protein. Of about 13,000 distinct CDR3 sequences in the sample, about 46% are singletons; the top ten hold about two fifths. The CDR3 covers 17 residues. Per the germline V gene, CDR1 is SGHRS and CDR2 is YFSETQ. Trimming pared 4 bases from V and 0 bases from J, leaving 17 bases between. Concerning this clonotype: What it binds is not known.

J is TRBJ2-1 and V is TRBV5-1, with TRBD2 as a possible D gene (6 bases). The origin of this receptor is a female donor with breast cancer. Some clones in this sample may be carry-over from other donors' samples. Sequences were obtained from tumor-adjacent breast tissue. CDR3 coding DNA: TGCGCCAGCAGCCCGGCGGGGCTAGTAAGCTCCTACAATGAGCAGTTCTTC. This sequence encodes CASSPAGLVSSYNEQFF.